This T cell receptor (beta chain) was sequenced in a study of beta chain features in type 1 diabetes. Trimming removed 1 base at V and 1 base at J, with 10 bases between. Germline CDR1 and CDR2: SGHTA and FQGNSA. This CDR3 spans 15 amino acids. Isolated RNA was reverse transcribed in full, so expressed TCRB transcripts were sequenced. This table comes from immunoSEQ multiplex PCR, and its TCRdb copy is limited to in-frame clones, with some not included. The data contain about 320,000 clones, 12% to 15% of them singletons. Populations isolated by sorting all had purity greater than 95%. The chain is built from TRBV7-2 and TRBJ1-1; D remains unclear. The sequencing input was central memory CD4+ T cells from blood. The TCR was taken from a young man in good health. The CDR3 DNA reads TGTGCCAGCAGCTTAGACCCGGGCGGGAACACTGAAGCTTTCTTT. It translates to CASSLDPGGNTEAFF.